Presented here are 12 T cell receptor beta chains from one specimen sequenced in a study of T cell responses to AZD1222 COVID-19 vaccine. TCRdb's copy holds only in-frame clones and misses some; the assay was immunoSEQ multiplex PCR. The table has 130,000 to 150,000 clones, around 93% seen once. The sample in question was peripheral blood, obtained on day 0 of AZD1222 vaccination. Receptors originate from an adult in good health.

This clone turned up a few times. The chain carries TRBV4-1 and TRBJ1-4; D is undetermined. CDR3 length: 13 amino acids. V dropped 0 bases and J dropped 8 bases, with 7 bases sitting between them. From germline, CDR1 is MGHRA and CDR2 YSYEKL. The CDR3 nucleotides read TGCGCCAGCAGCCAAGATTGGGCCGAAAAACTGTTTTTT. It yields the protein CASSQDWAEKLFF.

This chain uses TRBV5-4 with TRBJ2-1; 8 bases agree with TRBD2. CDR1 and CDR2 from the germline V gene are SGHNT and YYREEE (reference sequence). Trimming removed 2 bases from V and 2 bases from J; junction bases left unmatched: 6. CDR3 length: 16 amino acids. CDR3 in DNA: TGTGCCAGCAGCTTTAGGGGACTAGTGGCCTACAATGAGCAGTTCTTC. Amino acid sequence: CASSFRGLVAYNEQFF.

The rearrangement links TRBV7-2 to TRBJ1-2; D gene unclear. The V gene's germline CDR1 is SGHTA and CDR2 FQGNSA. Trimming stripped 4 bases from V and 4 bases from J, with 13 bases between. This CDR3 comprises 14 residues. This CDR3 is CASSSGGSPYGYTF. CDR3 coding DNA: TGTGCCAGCAGCTCCGGTGGGTCCCCCTATGGCTACACCTTC.

This sequence joins TRBV9 and TRBJ1-5; 9 bases match TRBD1. V lost 0 bases to trimming and J lost 4 bases; unmatched junction nucleotides: 5. The CDR3 length is 16 residues. Germline V gives CDR1 SGDLS, CDR2 YYNGEE. Here the CDR3 reads CASSVGAGTGNQPQHF. In nucleotides, the CDR3 is TGTGCCAGCAGCGTAGGTGCCGGGACAGGGAATCAGCCCCAGCATTTT.

The chain recombines TRBV11-3 with TRBJ1-1; 8 nucleotides agree with TRBD1. Germline V lookup: CDR1 SGHNT, CDR2 YENEEA. The V segment lost 5 bases and the J segment 5 bases; nucleotides outside the gene matches: 16. The CDR3 extends over 17 amino acids. DNA of the CDR3: TGTGCCAGCAGCCTCCCGGCGTCGGCCAGGGGGCGTACTGAAGCTTTCTTT. Protein: CASSLPASARGRTEAFF.

The chain carries TRBV10-2 and TRBJ1-1; D uncertain. Per germline, CDR1 WSHSY and CDR2 SAAADI. CDR3 length equals 12 residues. V shed 0 bases and J shed 11 bases, with 10 bases lying between them. The CDR3 DNA is TGCGCCAGCAGTGAGTCGGTGGGTGACGCTTTCTTT. Amino acid sequence: CASSESVGDAFF.

This clone was observed a few times. The rearrangement uses TRBV10-1 and TRBJ2-1; the D gene is possibly TRBD2 (6 bases). This CDR3 comprises 16 residues. Germline V gives CDR1 WNHNN, CDR2 SYGVQD (reference sequence). The ends were cut back, 0 bases at V and 0 bases at J, with 9 bases in the middle. The CDR3 DNA is TGCGCCAGCAGTGAGTCGATGGGGGGCTCCTACAATGAGCAGTTCTTC. Translated: CASSESMGGSYNEQFF.

The gene calls are TRBV28 and TRBJ2-7; TRBD2 aligns across 7 bases. Germline CDR1 and CDR2: MDHEN and SYDVKM. The V gene end was trimmed by 5 bases and the J gene end by 7 bases; junction bases not matched to a gene: 8. The CDR3 contains 13 residues. This CDR3 reads CASSLRPAGEQYF. DNA of the CDR3: TGTGCCAGCAGTCTCCGCCCAGCGGGGGAGCAGTACTTC.

J is TRBJ2-3 and V is TRBV6-1; 7 nucleotides line up with TRBD1. This CDR3 spans 15 amino acids. Germline values: CDR1 MNHNS, CDR2 SASEGT. V lost 3 bases, J lost 4 bases, and 7 bases stayed unmatched. The chain's CDR3 is CASSERTGGADTQYF. CDR3 nucleotides: TGTGCCAGCAGTGAGCGGACAGGTGGAGCAGATACGCAGTATTTT.

In this sample, this clone turned up once. The J gene is TRBJ2-7, the V gene TRBV7-3, with 9 bases fitting TRBD2. J lost 3 bases, V lost 4 bases, and 13 bases had no gene match. Germline V lookup: CDR1 SGHTA, CDR2 FQGTGA. This CDR3 has 17 residues. The CDR3 nucleotides are TGTGCCAGCAGCTCCACCCGACTAGCGGCCCTCATCTACGAGCAGTACTTC. This translates into CASSSTRLAALIYEQYF.

The chain recombines TRBV11-2 with TRBJ1-4, with TRBD1 as a possible D gene (5 bases). V lost 5 bases to trimming and J lost 3 bases, with 7 bases between them. Germline CDR1 is SGHAT and CDR2 is FQNNGV. This CDR3 is 13 amino acids long. The CDR3 nucleotides read TGTGCCAGCAGCCCAGGGTCTAATGAAAAACTGTTTTTT. Amino acids: CASSPGSNEKLFF.

This clone was counted a few times. V usage is TRBV3-1 (or the pseudogene TRBV3-2) and J usage is TRBJ1-1; TRBD1 is a possible D gene (5 bases). Germline values: CDR1 LGHDT, CDR2 YNNKEL (reference sequence). The CDR3 covers 17 residues. Trimming took 5 bases from V and 4 from J, leaving 23 bases between them. As DNA, the CDR3 is TGTGCCAGCAGCGCCATACGACGGGCGCAGGGCATCACTGAAGCTTTCTTT. This codes for CASSAIRRAQGITEAFF.